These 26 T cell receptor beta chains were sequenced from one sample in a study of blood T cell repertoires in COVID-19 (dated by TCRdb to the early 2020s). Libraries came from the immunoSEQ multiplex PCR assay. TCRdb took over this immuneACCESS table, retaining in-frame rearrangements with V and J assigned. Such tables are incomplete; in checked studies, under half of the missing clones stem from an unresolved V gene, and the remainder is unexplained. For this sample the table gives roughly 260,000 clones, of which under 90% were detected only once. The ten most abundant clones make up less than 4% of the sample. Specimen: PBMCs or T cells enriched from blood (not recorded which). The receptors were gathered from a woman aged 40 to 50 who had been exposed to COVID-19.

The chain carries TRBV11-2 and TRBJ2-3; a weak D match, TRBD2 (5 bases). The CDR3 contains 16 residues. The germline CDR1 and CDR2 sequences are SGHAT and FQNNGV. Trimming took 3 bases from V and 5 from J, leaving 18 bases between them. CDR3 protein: CASSLGDDSRGDTQYF. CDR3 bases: TGTGCCAGCAGCTTGGGCGATGATAGCCGGGGAGATACGCAGTATTTT.

CDR3 nucleotide sequence: TGTGCCAGCAGCTTAGGCAGGGTAAACTATGGCTACACCTTC. Translated: CASSLGRVNYGYTF. The chain couples TRBV11-2 to TRBJ1-2, with D maybe TRBD1 (5 bases). Trimming shortened V by 1 base and J by 2 bases, and 8 bases separated the two germline ends. Per the germline V gene, CDR1 is SGHAT and CDR2 is FQNNGV. This CDR3 is 14 amino acids long.

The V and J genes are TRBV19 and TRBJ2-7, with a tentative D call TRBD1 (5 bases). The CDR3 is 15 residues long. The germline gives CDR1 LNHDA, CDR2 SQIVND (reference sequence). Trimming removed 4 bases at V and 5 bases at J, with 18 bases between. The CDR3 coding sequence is TGTGCCAGTAGTAGGGGCGCAGGGCGAATCAACGAGCAGTACTTC. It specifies CASSRGAGRINEQYF.

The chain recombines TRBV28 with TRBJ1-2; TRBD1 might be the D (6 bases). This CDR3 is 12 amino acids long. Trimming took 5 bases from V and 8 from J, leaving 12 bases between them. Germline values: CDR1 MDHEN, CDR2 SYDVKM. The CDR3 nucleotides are TGTGCCAGCAGTACAGGGCGGTGGGGCTACACCTTC. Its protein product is CASSTGRWGYTF.

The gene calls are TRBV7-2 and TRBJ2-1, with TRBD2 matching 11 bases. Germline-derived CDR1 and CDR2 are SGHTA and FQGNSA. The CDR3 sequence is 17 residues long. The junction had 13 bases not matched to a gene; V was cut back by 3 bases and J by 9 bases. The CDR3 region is CASSLTSGAFQGSEQFF. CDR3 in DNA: TGTGCCAGCAGCTTGACTAGCGGGGCATTCCAGGGGAGTGAGCAGTTCTTC.

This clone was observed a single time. In DNA form, the CDR3 reads TGTGCCAGCACCCCTATGAGGGGAGGTGAGCAGTTCTTC. Protein: CASTPMRGGEQFF. The rearrangement links TRBV12-3 or TRBV12-4 to TRBJ2-1; a possible D gene is TRBD2 (6 bases). V was shortened by 7 bases and J by 9 bases, with 16 bases between the two germline ends. The CDR3 totals 13 residues.

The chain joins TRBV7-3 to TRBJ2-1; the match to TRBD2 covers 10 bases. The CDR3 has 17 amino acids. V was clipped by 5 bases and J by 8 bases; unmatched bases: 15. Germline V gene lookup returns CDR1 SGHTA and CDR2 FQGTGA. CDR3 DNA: TGTGCCAGCAGCCAAGGAGGAGCGGGGGGGCTCTGGGATGAGCAGTTCTTC. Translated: CASSQGGAGGLWDEQFF.

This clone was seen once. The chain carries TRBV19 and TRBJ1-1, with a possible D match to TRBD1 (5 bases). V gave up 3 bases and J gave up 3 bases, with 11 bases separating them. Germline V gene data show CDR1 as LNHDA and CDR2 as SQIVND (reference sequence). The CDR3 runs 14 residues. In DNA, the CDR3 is TGTGCCAGTAGTATTACCCTGGGGCACACTGAAGCTTTCTTT. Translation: CASSITLGHTEAFF. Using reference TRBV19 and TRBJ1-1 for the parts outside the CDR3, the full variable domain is DGGITQSPKYLFRKEGQNVTLSCEQNLNHDAMYWYRQDPGQGLRLIYYSQIVNDFQKGDIAEGYSVSREKKESFPLTVTSAQKNPTAFYLCASSITLGHTEAFFGQGTRLTVV.

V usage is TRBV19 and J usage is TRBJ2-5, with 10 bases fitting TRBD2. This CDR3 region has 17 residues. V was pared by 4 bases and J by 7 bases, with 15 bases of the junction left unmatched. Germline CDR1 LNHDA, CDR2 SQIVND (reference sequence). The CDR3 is CASSTSTASGGTRTQYF. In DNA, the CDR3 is TGTGCCAGTAGTACCTCGACGGCTAGCGGGGGTACCCGGACCCAGTACTTC.

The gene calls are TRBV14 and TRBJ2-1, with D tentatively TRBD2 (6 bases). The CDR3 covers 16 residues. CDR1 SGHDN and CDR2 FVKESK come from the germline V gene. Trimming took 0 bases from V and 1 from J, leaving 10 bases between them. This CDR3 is CASSQDGSGSYNEQFF. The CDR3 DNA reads TGTGCCAGCAGCCAAGACGGGAGTGGGTCCTACAATGAGCAGTTCTTC.

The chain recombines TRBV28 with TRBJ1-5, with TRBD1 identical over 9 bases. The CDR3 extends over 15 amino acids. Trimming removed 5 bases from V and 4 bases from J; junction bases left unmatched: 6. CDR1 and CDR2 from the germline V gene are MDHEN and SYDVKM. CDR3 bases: TGTGCCAGCAGTATTACAGGGGGCGGGAATCAGCCCCAGCATTTT. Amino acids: CASSITGGGNQPQHF.

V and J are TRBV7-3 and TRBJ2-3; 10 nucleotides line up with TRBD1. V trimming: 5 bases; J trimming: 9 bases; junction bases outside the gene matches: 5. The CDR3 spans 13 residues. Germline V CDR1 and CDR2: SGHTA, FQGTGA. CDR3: CASSPGTGETQYF. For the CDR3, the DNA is TGTGCCAGCAGCCCTGGGACAGGGGAAACGCAGTATTTT.

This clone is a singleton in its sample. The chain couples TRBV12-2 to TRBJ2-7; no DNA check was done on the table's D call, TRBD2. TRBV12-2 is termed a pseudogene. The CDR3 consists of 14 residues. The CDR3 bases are TGTGCAAGTCGCTTAGAGCAAATTGTTAGCGAGCAGTACTTC. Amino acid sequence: CASRLEQIVSEQYF.

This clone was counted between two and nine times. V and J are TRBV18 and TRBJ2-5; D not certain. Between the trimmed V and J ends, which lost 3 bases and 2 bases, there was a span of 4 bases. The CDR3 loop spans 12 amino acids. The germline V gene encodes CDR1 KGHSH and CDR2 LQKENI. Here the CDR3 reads CASSPQQETQYF. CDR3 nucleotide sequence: TGTGCCAGCTCACCCCAACAAGAGACCCAGTACTTC.

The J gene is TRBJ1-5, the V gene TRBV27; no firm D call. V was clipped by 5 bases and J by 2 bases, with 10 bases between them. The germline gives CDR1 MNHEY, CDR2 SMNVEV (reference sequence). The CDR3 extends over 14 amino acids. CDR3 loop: CASSANMGNQPQHF. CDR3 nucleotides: TGTGCCAGCAGTGCAAACATGGGCAATCAGCCCCAGCATTTT.

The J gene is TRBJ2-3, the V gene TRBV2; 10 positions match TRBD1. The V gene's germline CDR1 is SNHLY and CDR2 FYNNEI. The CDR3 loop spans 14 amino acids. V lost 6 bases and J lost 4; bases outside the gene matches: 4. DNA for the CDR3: TGTGCCAGCAGGACAGGGGGCTCCTCAGATACGCAGTATTTT. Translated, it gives CASRTGGSSDTQYF.

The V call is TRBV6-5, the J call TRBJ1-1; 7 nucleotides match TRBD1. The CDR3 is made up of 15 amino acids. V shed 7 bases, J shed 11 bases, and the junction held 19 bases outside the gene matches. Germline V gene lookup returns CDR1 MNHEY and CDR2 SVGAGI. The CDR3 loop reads CASKQGQHQTSLAFF. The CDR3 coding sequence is TGTGCCAGCAAGCAGGGACAGCACCAGACTAGTCTTGCTTTCTTT.

CDR3 nucleotides: TGTGCCAGCAGCCGCTCTAAAGATCAGCCCCAGCATTTT. Translated, it gives CASSRSKDQPQHF. The J gene is TRBJ1-5, the V gene TRBV6-5; D uncertain. Germline-derived CDR1 and CDR2 are MNHEY and SVGAGI. V lost 6 bases and J 5 bases, leaving 11 bases between the germline ends. The CDR3 is 13 amino acids.

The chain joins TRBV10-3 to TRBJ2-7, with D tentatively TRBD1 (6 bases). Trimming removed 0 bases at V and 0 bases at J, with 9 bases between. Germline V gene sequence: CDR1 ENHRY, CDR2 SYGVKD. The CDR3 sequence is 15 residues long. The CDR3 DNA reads TGTGCCATCAGTGAGTCAAGGGGGATCTCCTACGAGCAGTACTTC. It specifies CAISESRGISYEQYF.

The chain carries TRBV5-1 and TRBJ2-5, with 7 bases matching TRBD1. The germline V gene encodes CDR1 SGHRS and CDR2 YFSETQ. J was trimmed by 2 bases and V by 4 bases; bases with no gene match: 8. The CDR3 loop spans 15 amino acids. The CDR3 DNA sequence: TGCGCCAGCAGCGGGGCAGGGGGTTCTCAAGAGACCCAGTACTTC. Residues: CASSGAGGSQETQYF. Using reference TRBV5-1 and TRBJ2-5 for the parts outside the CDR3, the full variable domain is KAGVTQTPRYLIKTRGQQVTLSCSPISGHRSVSWYQQTPGQGLQFLFEYFSETQRNKGNFPGRFSGRQFSNSRSEMNVSTLELGDSALYLCASSGAGGSQETQYFGPGTRLLVL.

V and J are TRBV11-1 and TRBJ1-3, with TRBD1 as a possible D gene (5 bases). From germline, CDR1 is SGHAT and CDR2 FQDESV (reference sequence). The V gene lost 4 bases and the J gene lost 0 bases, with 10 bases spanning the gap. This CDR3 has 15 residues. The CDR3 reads CASSSDRHSGNTIYF. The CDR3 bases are TGTGCCAGCAGCTCCGACAGACACTCTGGAAACACCATATATTTT.

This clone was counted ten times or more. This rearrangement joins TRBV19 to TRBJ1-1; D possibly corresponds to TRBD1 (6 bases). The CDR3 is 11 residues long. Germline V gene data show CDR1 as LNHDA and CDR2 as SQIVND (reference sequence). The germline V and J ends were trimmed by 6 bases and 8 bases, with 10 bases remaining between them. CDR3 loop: CASSQGTEAFF. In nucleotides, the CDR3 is TGTGCCAGTAGCCAAGGGACAGAAGCTTTCTTT.

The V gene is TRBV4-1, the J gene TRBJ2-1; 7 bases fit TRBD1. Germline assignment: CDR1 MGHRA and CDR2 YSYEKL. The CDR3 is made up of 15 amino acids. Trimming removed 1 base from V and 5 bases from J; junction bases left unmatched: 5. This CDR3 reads CASSQAGQSHNEQFF. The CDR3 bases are TGCGCCAGCAGCCAAGCGGGACAGAGTCACAATGAGCAGTTCTTC.

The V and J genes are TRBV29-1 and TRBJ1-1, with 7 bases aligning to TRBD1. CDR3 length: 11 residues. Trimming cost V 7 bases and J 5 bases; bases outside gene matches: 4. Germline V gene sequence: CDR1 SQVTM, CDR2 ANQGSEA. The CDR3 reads CSARGITEAFF. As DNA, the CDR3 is TGCAGCGCCAGGGGGATTACTGAAGCTTTCTTT.

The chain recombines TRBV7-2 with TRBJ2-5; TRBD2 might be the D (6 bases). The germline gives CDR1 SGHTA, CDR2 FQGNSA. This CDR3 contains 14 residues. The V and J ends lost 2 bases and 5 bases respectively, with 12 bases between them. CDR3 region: CASSLSTSLETQYF. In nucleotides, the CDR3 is TGTGCCAGCAGCTTAAGTACTAGCTTGGAGACCCAGTACTTC.

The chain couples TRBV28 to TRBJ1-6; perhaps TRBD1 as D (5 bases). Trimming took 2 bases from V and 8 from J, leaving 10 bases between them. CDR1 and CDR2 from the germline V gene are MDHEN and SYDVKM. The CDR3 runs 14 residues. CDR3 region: CASSLRTTYSPLHF. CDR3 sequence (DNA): TGTGCCAGCAGTTTACGGACAACCTATTCACCCCTCCACTTT.